This T cell receptor beta chain was captured in a study of blood T cells in healthy people across ages. Study-level background: Template switching picked up about one barcoded beta molecule for each two T cells. Study results and caveats: A greater number of naive CD4+ cells and higher diversity distinguished long-lived donors from aged donors.

Together with a sample-barcoded 5' primer, a J-beta primer mix was included in a second PCR lasting roughly 6 to 12 cycles. In TCRdb, the 5' RACE reads were re-called with MiXCR into one record per CDR3 protein. This table holds hundreds of thousands of distinct CDR3 sequences, under 70% found once. Germline V gene sequence: CDR1 SGHTA, CDR2 FQGNSA. The CDR3 extends over 16 amino acids. J gave up 5 bases and V 5 bases, and 11 bases lay outside the gene matches. At least 6 micrograms of total RNA were extracted per sample. As concerns this clonotype: Its antigen remains unknown.

The clonotype originates from a man between 60 and 75 years old in good health. The sample taken for sequencing was blood. The chain combines TRBV7-2 with TRBJ2-3, with 9 bases that match TRBD2. The CDR3 bases are TGTGCCAGCAGCCCCACGGGACTAGCCTATGAAGATACGCAGTATTTT. Protein sequence: CASSPTGLAYEDTQYF.